This T cell receptor (beta chain) was captured in a study of blood T cell repertoires in COVID-19. Generated by immunoSEQ multiplex PCR, the TCRdb table keeps only in-frame clones and is missing some. The sample has approximately 150,000 clones, around 82% seen once; the top ten hold roughly 19%. Per the germline V gene, CDR1 is DFQATT and CDR2 is SNEGSKA (reference sequence). The CDR3 has 12 residues. The germline V and J ends were trimmed by 3 bases and 8 bases, with 12 bases remaining between them. The specimen sequenced was peripheral blood. The source is a woman in her 70s who had recovered from COVID-19. This sequence joins TRBV20-1 and TRBJ2-3, with D unclear. In DNA form, the CDR3 reads TGCAGTGCTAGTGCGAGACCGGGTACGCAGTATTTT. Its protein is CSASARPGTQYF.